The T cell receptor (beta chain) described here comes from a study of identical twins' blood T cells. Findings and caveats of the study: Shared CDR3 clonotype counts between two donors mainly tracked the product of their cloneset sizes, twins included.

The CDR3 is made up of 14 amino acids. Germline CDR1 SGHRS, CDR2 YFSETQ. V lost 5 bases and J 2 bases, leaving 12 bases between the germline ends. The authors' processing: Per-library CDR3 reads ranged about 2.2 to 3.6 million; clonotypes, ~95,000 to ~550,000. TCRdb ran MiXCR on the 5' RACE reads and lists one entry per CDR3 protein. The V and J calls and clone size are TCRdb's, not the authors'. The data contain roughly 340,000 distinct CDR3 sequences, roughly 28% of them seen just once; the ten biggest clones take up more than 5.5%. Notes on this clonotype: Antigen: not known.

The sequence derives from a woman between 18 and 55 years old in good health. The chain links TRBV5-1 to TRBJ2-3; D is undetermined. The source material was PBMCs. Here the CDR3 reads CASRLGTPTDTQYF. For the CDR3, the DNA is TGCGCCAGCAGACTCGGAACTCCCACAGATACGCAGTATTTT.